The entry that follows covers one TCR beta chain sequence. Antigen: not known. The sample carries other DNA sequences with the same CDR3. The CDR3 length is 13 residues. Germline lookup yields CDR1 SGHRS and CDR2 YFSETQ. With 2 bases clipped from V and 4 bases from J, the junction kept 3 bases outside the gene matches. This sample stems from a study of shared clonotypes between healthy human individuals. Whole-study results and caveats: Relative to memory subsets, naive subsets generally showed larger estimated richness. In this cohort, only blood was sampled, and tissue repertoires likely differ.

Measured with immunoSEQ multiplex PCR; TCRdb has only the in-frame clones, and not every one. Among about 2.3 million clones listed, roughly 92% were seen once. V usage is TRBV5-1 and J usage is TRBJ2-7; 7 bases agree with TRBD2. The sequencing input was naive CD4+ T cells from PBMCs. The subset was: CD45RA+ positively selected. The receptor was derived from a man younger than 35 in good health. Some clones in this sample may be carry-over from other donors' samples. CDR3 residues: CASSFGGSYEQYF. CDR3 coding DNA: TGCGCCAGCAGCTTTGGCGGGAGTTACGAGCAGTACTTC.